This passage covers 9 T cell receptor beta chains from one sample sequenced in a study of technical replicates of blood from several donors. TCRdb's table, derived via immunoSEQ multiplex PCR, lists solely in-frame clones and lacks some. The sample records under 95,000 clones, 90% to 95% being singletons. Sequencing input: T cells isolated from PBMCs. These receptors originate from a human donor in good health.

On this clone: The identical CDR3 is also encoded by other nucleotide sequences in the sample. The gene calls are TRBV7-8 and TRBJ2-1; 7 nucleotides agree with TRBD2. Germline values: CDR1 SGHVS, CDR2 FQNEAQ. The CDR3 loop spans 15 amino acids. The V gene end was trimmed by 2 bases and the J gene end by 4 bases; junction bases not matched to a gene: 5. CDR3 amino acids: CASSLPSGRYNEQFF. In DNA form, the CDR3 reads TGTGCCAGCAGCTTACCTAGCGGAAGATACAATGAGCAGTTCTTC.

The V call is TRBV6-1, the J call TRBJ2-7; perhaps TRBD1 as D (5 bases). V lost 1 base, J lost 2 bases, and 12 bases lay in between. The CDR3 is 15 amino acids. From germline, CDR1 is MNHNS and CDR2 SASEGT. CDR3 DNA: TGTGCCAGCAGTGAAGGTCAGGGCCTGACCTACGAGCAGTACTTC. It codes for CASSEGQGLTYEQYF.

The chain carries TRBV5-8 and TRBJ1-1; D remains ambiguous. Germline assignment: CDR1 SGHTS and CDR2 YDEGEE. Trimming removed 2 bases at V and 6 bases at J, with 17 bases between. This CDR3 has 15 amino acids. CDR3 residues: CASSLLGMGSPEAFF. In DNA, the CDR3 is TGTGCCAGCAGCTTACTCGGCATGGGGAGTCCTGAAGCTTTCTTT.

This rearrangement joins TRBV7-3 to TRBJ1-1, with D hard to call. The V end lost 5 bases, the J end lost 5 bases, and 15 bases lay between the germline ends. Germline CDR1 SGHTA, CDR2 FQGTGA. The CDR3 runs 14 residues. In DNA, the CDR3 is TGTGCCAGCAGCGCAATGCCAGGCGGGACTGAAGCTTTCTTT. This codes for CASSAMPGGTEAFF. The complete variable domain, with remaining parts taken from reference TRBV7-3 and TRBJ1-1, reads GAGVSQTPSNKVTEKGKYVELRCDPISGHTALYWYRQSLGQGPEFLIYFQGTGAADDSGLPNDRFFAVRPEGSVSTLKIQRTERGDSAVYLCASSAMPGGTEAFFGQGTRLTVV.

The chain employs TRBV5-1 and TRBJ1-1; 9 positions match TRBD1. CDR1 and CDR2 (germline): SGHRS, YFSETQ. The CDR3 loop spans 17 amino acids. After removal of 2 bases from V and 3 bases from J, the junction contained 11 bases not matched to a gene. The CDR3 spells CASSLKGQGLLDTEAFF. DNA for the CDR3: TGCGCCAGCAGCTTAAAGGGACAGGGCCTATTGGACACTGAAGCTTTCTTT.

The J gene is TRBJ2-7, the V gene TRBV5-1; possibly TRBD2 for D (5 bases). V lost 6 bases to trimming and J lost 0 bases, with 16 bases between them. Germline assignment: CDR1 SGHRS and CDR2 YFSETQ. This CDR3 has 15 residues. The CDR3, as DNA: TGCGCCAGCAACCCTGGGAGTTCTAGCTCCTACGAGCAGTACTTC. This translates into CASNPGSSSSYEQYF.

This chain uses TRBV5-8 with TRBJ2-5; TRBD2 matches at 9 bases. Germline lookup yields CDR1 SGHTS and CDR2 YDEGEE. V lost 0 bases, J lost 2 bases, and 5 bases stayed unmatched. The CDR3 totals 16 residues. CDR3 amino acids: CASSLGLAGKQETQYF. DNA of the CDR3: TGTGCCAGCAGCTTGGGTCTAGCGGGGAAACAAGAGACCCAGTACTTC.

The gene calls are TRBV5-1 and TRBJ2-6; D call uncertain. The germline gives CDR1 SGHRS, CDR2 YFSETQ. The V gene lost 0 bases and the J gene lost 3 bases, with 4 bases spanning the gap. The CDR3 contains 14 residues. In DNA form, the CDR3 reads TGCGCCAGCAGCTTGGCGGGTGGGGCCAACGTCCTGACTTTC. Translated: CASSLAGGANVLTF.

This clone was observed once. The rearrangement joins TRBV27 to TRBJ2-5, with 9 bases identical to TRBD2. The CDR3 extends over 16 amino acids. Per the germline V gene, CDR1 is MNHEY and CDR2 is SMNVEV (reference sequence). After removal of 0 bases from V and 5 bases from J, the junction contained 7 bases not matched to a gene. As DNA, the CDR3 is TGTGCCAGCAGTTTATCGGCGGGAGGGCCATGGGAGACCCAGTACTTC. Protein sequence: CASSLSAGGPWETQYF.